This T cell receptor (beta chain) was sequenced in a study of blood T cells in healthy people across ages. Study results and limitations: Unsorted PBMCs prevented conclusive naive versus antigen-experienced comparison. Compared with aged donors, long-lived donors showed fewer expanded clones, suggesting selection.

This clonotype was counted a few times. Antigen: not known. The V segment lost 0 bases and the J segment 5 bases; nucleotides outside the gene matches: 6. This CDR3 region has 15 residues. CDR1 and CDR2 from the germline V gene are LGHNA and YSLEER. Then a second PCR, running about 6 to 12 cycles, was carried out with a sample-barcoded 5' primer and a J-beta primer mix. TCRdb reprocessed the 5' RACE reads with MiXCR, giving one entry per CDR3 protein. Of about 900,000 distinct CDR3 sequences detected, 55% to 65% appear once; the ten largest clones hold 25% to 35%. This TCR derives from a man aged 25-40 years in good health. The chain links TRBV4-3 to TRBJ2-5; 7 nucleotides line up with TRBD1. Sequencing was done on a sample of blood. The CDR3 DNA sequence: TGCGCCAGCAGCCAAGAGGGAGTAGGGGGCGAGACCCAGTACTTC. Protein product: CASSQEGVGGETQYF.